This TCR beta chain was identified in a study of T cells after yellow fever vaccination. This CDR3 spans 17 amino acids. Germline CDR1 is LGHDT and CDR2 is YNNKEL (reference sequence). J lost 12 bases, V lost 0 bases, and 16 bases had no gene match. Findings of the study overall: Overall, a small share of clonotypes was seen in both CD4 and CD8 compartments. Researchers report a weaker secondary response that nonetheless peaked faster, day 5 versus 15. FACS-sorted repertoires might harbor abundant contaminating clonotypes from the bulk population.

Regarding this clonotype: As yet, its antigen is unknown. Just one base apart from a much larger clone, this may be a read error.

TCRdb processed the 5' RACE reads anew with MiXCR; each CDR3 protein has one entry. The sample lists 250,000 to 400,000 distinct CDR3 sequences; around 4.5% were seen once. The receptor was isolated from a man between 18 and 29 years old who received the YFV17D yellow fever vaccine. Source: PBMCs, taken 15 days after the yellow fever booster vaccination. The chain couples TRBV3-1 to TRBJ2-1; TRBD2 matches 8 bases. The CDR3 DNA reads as TGTGCCAGCAGCCAAGATAGACTAGGGACTAGTGCCCTCGGGCAGTTCTTC. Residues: CASSQDRLGTSALGQFF.